The 18 T cell receptor beta chains in this list originate from one sample, sequenced in a study of blood T cell repertoires in COVID-19. Assay: immunoSEQ multiplex PCR; the TCRdb copy retains only in-frame clones and omits some. The sample comprises 110,000 or so clones, 81% of which are singletons, and roughly 1.6% rests with the top ten. The sequencing input was peripheral blood. The source of these receptors is a man aged 45-60 years with acute or convalescent COVID-19.

This clone was recorded once. The V and J genes are TRBV4-1 and TRBJ2-2; 7 positions agree with TRBD1. V shed 4 bases and J 6 bases; nucleotides not matched to a gene: 17. CDR1 and CDR2 from the germline V gene are MGHRA and YSYEKL. CDR3 length: 18 residues. The CDR3 is CASSPRTLQGRSAGELFF. The DNA of the CDR3 is TGCGCCAGCAGCCCCCGAACTTTACAGGGGAGATCTGCCGGGGAGCTGTTTTTT.

In this sample, this clone turned up once. The chain employs TRBV10-3 and TRBJ2-7, with a possible D match to TRBD2 (5 bases). The CDR3 covers 14 residues. The V gene lost 2 bases and the J gene lost 0 bases, with 8 bases spanning the gap. Germline loops: CDR1 ENHRY, CDR2 SYGVKD. The CDR3 nucleotides read TGTGCCATCAGTGAGAGACTAACCTCCTACGAGCAGTACGTC. This codes for CAISERLTSYEQYV.

The genes are TRBV5-1 and TRBJ1-2; D remains ambiguous. This CDR3 is built from 12 residues. V lost 4 bases, J lost 4 bases, and 8 bases lay in between. Per germline, CDR1 SGHRS and CDR2 YFSETQ. CDR3 coding DNA: TGCGCCAGCAGCGACCGGGTCTATGGCTACACCTTC. Translation gives CASSDRVYGYTF.

The rearrangement joins TRBV4-2 to TRBJ1-4; no firm D call. V lost 0 bases, J lost 8 bases, and 13 bases lay in between. This CDR3 is 15 amino acids long. From germline, CDR1 is LGHNA and CDR2 YNFKEQ. In nucleotides, the CDR3 is TGTGCCAGCAGCCAAGATCGAAACTCACGCGAAAAACTGTTTTTT. Translation: CASSQDRNSREKLFF.

The gene calls are TRBV6-6 and TRBJ2-5; a weak D match, TRBD2 (6 bases). The CDR3 spans 16 residues. Trimming removed 2 bases at V and 4 bases at J, with 17 bases between. From germline, CDR1 is MNHNY and CDR2 SVGAGI (reference sequence). The CDR3 region is CASSYPEASVGETQYF. As DNA, the CDR3 is TGTGCCAGCAGTTACCCCGAGGCTAGCGTGGGAGAGACCCAGTACTTC.

The V call is TRBV5-1, the J call TRBJ1-2; maybe TRBD1 (6 bases). CDR3 size: 14 residues. Germline V lookup: CDR1 SGHRS, CDR2 YFSETQ. V lost 4 bases, J lost 4 bases, and 14 bases lay in between. The CDR3 reads CASSPGVAGYGYTF. As DNA, the CDR3 is TGCGCCAGCAGCCCAGGGGTTGCAGGCTATGGCTACACCTTC.

J is TRBJ1-1 and V is TRBV19, with TRBD1 matching over 9 bases. V lost 1 base and J lost 1; bases outside the gene matches: 4. The germline gives CDR1 LNHDA, CDR2 SQIVND (reference sequence). The CDR3 is made up of 16 amino acids. CDR3 bases: TGTGCCAGTAGTATAGCTGGGACAGGGCCGAACACTGAAGCTTTCTTT. This sequence encodes CASSIAGTGPNTEAFF.

The rearrangement links TRBV5-8 to TRBJ1-5, with D uncertain. Per the germline V gene, CDR1 is SGHTS and CDR2 is YDEGEE. The CDR3 runs 17 residues. V gave up 2 bases and J gave up 0 bases, with 15 bases separating them. CDR3 coding DNA: TGTGCCAGCAGCTTTTCGGTCGGAGTTAATAGCAATCAGCCCCAGCATTTT. Protein: CASSFSVGVNSNQPQHF.

In this sample, this clone turned up a few times. The gene calls are TRBV10-1 and TRBJ2-3, with 7 positions matching TRBD1. The CDR3 is 15 residues long. The germline V gene encodes CDR1 WNHNN and CDR2 SYGVQD (reference sequence). Germline trimming cut 0 bases from V and 1 base from J; bases unmatched to any gene: 1. The DNA for the CDR3 is TGCGCCAGCAGTGAGTCAGGACAGGGCACAGATACGCAGTATTTT. Protein: CASSESGQGTDTQYF.

This clone was detected only a few times. This chain connects TRBV9 to TRBJ1-1; tentatively, D is TRBD1 (5 bases). V lost 4 bases, J lost 1 base, and 11 bases lay in between. CDR1 SGDLS and CDR2 YYNGEE come from the germline V gene. The CDR3 spans 14 residues. CDR3 DNA: TGTGCCAGCAGCTCGGGACTGGAGAACACTGAAGCTTTCTTT. Translation gives CASSSGLENTEAFF.

The chain couples TRBV24-1 to TRBJ2-1, with TRBD1 identical over 8 bases. V gave up 5 bases and J gave up 0 bases; unmatched junction bases: 5. The CDR3 contains 16 residues. CDR1 and CDR2 (germline): KGHDR, SFDVKD. The CDR3 spells CATSGGQASSYNEQFF. DNA of the CDR3: TGTGCCACCAGTGGGGGACAGGCGAGCTCCTACAATGAGCAGTTCTTC.

The rearrangement uses TRBV11-2 and TRBJ1-6, with D possibly being TRBD1 (6 bases). Germline V gene sequence: CDR1 SGHAT, CDR2 FQNNGV. The CDR3 consists of 12 residues. With 7 bases removed from V and 9 bases from J, the gap between germline ends came to 10 bases. The CDR3 DNA follows: TGTGCCAGCAACAGGGCGGCTTCACCCCTCCACTTT. This codes for CASNRAASPLHF.

V usage is TRBV5-5 and J usage is TRBJ1-1; no firm D call. Germline V CDR1 and CDR2: SGHKS, YYEKEE (reference sequence). Trimming took off 3 bases at V and 0 bases at J, with 9 bases between the two ends. The CDR3 has 14 amino acids. This CDR3 reads CASSSQQLNTEAFF. The CDR3 DNA follows: TGTGCCAGCAGCTCCCAACAGCTGAACACTGAAGCTTTCTTT.

V is TRBV9 and J is TRBJ1-2, with 10 nucleotides matching TRBD1. This CDR3 comprises 14 residues. CDR1 and CDR2 from the germline V gene are SGDLS and YYNGEE. Germline trimming cut 3 bases from V and 6 bases from J; bases unmatched to any gene: 5. The CDR3 nucleotides are TGTGCCAGCAGCGGACAGGGGGCGAAGGATGGCTACACCTTC. Its protein is CASSGQGAKDGYTF.

The chain carries TRBV5-1 and TRBJ2-1; 11 nucleotides agree with TRBD2. CDR3 length equals 17 residues. Per the germline V gene, CDR1 is SGHRS and CDR2 is YFSETQ. The junction had 12 bases not matched to a gene; V was cut back by 3 bases and J by 7 bases. The CDR3 protein is CASSSYTLAGGMNEQFF. CDR3 nucleotides: TGCGCCAGCAGCTCCTACACCCTAGCGGGGGGAATGAATGAGCAGTTCTTC.

The chain is built from TRBV6-5 and TRBJ2-7; 13 bases map to TRBD2. The germline V gene has CDR1 MNHEY and CDR2 SVGAGI. The CDR3 sequence is 14 residues long. After removal of 2 bases from V and 7 bases from J, the junction contained 2 bases not matched to a gene. CDR3 sequence reads: CASSYGGLAGEQYF. As DNA, the CDR3 is TGTGCCAGCAGTTACGGGGGACTAGCGGGGGAGCAGTACTTC.

In its sample, this clone was seen a few times. The genes are TRBV3-1 (or the pseudogene TRBV3-2) and TRBJ1-1, with D perhaps matching TRBD1 (5 bases). The germline V and J ends were trimmed by 1 base and 8 bases, with 8 bases remaining between them. The CDR3 runs 12 residues. Germline CDR1 is LGHDT and CDR2 is YNNKEL (reference sequence). CDR3 in DNA: TGTGCCAGCAGCCAAGTAAAGGGGGAAGCTTTCTTT. Protein: CASSQVKGEAFF.

Regarding this clone: This CDR3 is missing its conserved last phenylalanine or tryptophan, likely due to a read error. It is unclear where the CDR3 begins or ends on the DNA, so no DNA is shown, and the CDR3 is as TCRdb lists it. The CDR3: CASSSLGGPPHYSLY. The J gene is TRBJ1-2, the V gene TRBV6-4; the table's D gene call, TRBD1, was not cross checked with the DNA. The CDR3 is made up of 15 amino acids, end residues included. From germline, CDR1 is MRHNA and CDR2 SNTAGT.